This T cell receptor beta chain was documented in a study of cytomegalovirus exposure and HLA in healthy donors. PCR amplification relied on 60 Vbeta primers (plus 13 Jbeta primers). Generated by immunoSEQ multiplex PCR, the TCRdb table keeps only in-frame clones and is missing some. Of some 120,000 clones detected, more than 70% appear once; the ten largest clones hold under 9.5%. Germline V lookup: CDR1 SNHLY, CDR2 FYNNEI. The J segment lost 0 bases and the V segment lost 6 bases, leaving 4 bases of the junction unmatched. CDR3 size: 14 residues. This receptor was identified in a woman aged 50 to 60 in good health and CMV-seropositive. Material: PBMCs. This chain joins TRBV2 and TRBJ1-1; 7 bases align to TRBD1. Here the CDR3 reads CASSRQGLNTEAFF. DNA for the CDR3: TGTGCCAGCAGCCGACAGGGTTTGAACACTGAAGCTTTCTTT. The whole variable domain, filled in from reference TRBV2 and TRBJ1-1, reads EPEVTQTPSHQVTQMGQEVILRCVPISNHLYFYWYRQILGQKVEFLVSFYNNEISEKSEIFDDQFSVERPDGSNFTLKIRSTKLEDSAMYFCASSRQGLNTEAFFGQGTRLTVV.